These 26 T cell receptor beta chains came from one sample sequenced in a study of neurological immune-mediated disorders. A single record per CDR3 protein comes from TCRdb applying MiXCR to the 5' RACE reads. This sample has fewer than 40,000 distinct CDR3 sequences, with approximately 5.4% found just once. Sequencing used CD4+ T cells from blood. The source is a woman aged 45-65 years in good health.

There are many counts of this clonotype. The chain uses TRBV5-1 and TRBJ2-7; TRBD1 aligns across 7 bases. The CDR3 is 14 residues long. CDR1 is SGHRS and CDR2 is YFSETQ in the germline V gene. V was clipped by 1 base and J by 7 bases; unmatched bases: 8. CDR3 amino acids: CASSLLPGTDEQYF. CDR3 DNA: TGCGCCAGCAGCTTGCTGCCCGGGACAGATGAGCAGTACTTC.

This clonotype was observed at least ten times. The chain joins TRBV28 to TRBJ1-6; the D gene is possibly TRBD1 (5 bases). Between the trimmed V and J ends, which lost 3 bases and 10 bases, there was a span of 10 bases. Germline CDR1 MDHEN, CDR2 SYDVKM. There are 13 residues in the CDR3. CDR3 region: CASSFEGKSPLHF. CDR3 DNA: TGTGCCAGCAGTTTCGAGGGGAAATCACCCCTCCACTTT.

This clonotype was observed many times. The chain carries TRBV28 and TRBJ1-2; TRBD1 matches at 7 bases. Germline V lookup: CDR1 MDHEN, CDR2 SYDVKM. The CDR3 has 14 residues. Unmatched junction bases numbered 8, after V lost 6 bases and J lost 4 bases. This CDR3 reads CASSPGDRFYGYTF. In DNA form, the CDR3 reads TGTGCCAGCAGCCCAGGGGACAGATTCTATGGCTACACCTTC.

This clonotype was recorded many times. This chain uses TRBV20-1 with TRBJ2-3; 9 nucleotides agree with TRBD2. CDR3 length: 14 amino acids. The germline CDR1 and CDR2 sequences are DFQATT and SNEGSKA (reference sequence). V was pared by 6 bases and J by 2 bases, with 6 bases of the junction left unmatched. CDR3 sequence (DNA): TGCAGTGCCCACCCTAGCGGGAACACAGATACGCAGTATTTT. Protein: CSAHPSGNTDTQYF.

This clonotype was seen repeatedly, ten times or more. This chain links TRBV10-3 with TRBJ2-3; 10 bases match TRBD1. Germline assignment: CDR1 ENHRY and CDR2 SYGVKD. V shed 6 bases and J 2 bases; nucleotides not matched to a gene: 17. The CDR3 spans 19 residues. The CDR3 spells CAIRPGQGDNRDHTDTQYF. In nucleotides, the CDR3 is TGTGCCATCAGACCCGGACAGGGGGACAATAGAGACCACACAGATACGCAGTATTTT.

The table lists this clonotype with many counts. V usage is TRBV11-2 and J usage is TRBJ2-3, with D unresolved. The CDR3 covers 13 residues. Germline lookup yields CDR1 SGHAT and CDR2 FQNNGV. Trimming took 4 bases from V and 4 from J, leaving 9 bases between them. CDR3 coding DNA: TGTGCCAGCAGCTCTTACCAGGCAGATACGCAGTATTTT. Translated: CASSSYQADTQYF. Filled out from reference TRBV11-2 and TRBJ2-3, the complete variable domain reads EAGVAQSPRYKIIEKRQSVAFWCNPISGHATLYWYQQILGQGPKLLIQFQNNGVVDDSQLPKDRFSAERLKGVDSTLKIQPAKLEDSAVYLCASSSYQADTQYFGPGTRLTVL.

This clonotype was detected ten times or more. This chain connects TRBV15 to TRBJ2-7, with D unresolved. Germline CDR1 and CDR2: LNHNV and YYDKDF (reference sequence). This CDR3 has 14 residues. V gave up 4 bases and J gave up 5 bases, with 15 bases separating them. CDR3 DNA sequence: TGTGCCACCAGCACGGGTAGGCTGGGCGACGAGCAGTACTTC. Translation: CATSTGRLGDEQYF.

This clonotype was detected many times. The chain joins TRBV12-3 or TRBV12-4 to TRBJ2-5; D may be TRBD2 (6 bases). This CDR3 has 14 amino acids. V lost 3 bases and J lost 4, with 12 bases in between. The CDR3 loop reads CASSFPTSRETQYF. For the CDR3, the DNA is TGTGCCAGCAGTTTCCCCACTAGCAGAGAGACCCAGTACTTC.

This clonotype was recorded at least ten times. The chain is built from TRBV19 and TRBJ2-7; perhaps TRBD2 as D (7 bases). Germline V gives CDR1 LNHDA, CDR2 SQIVND (reference sequence). CDR3 length: 15 residues. Trimming cost V 5 bases and J 3 bases, with 17 bases left between them. The CDR3 region has the DNA TGTGCCAGTAGTCTGAAAGGGGGGGGCTTCTACGAGCAGTACTTC. Its translation is CASSLKGGGFYEQYF.

This clonotype was seen at least ten times. The rearrangement uses TRBV20-1 and TRBJ1-4; perhaps TRBD1 as D (5 bases). The CDR3 contains 13 residues. The V end was cut by 5 bases, the J end by 8 bases, with 15 bases between. Germline V gene lookup returns CDR1 DFQATT and CDR2 SNEGSKA (reference sequence). The CDR3 loop reads CSAGDPLGEKLFF. For the CDR3, the DNA is TGCAGTGCTGGGGACCCGTTAGGGGAAAAACTGTTTTTT.

This clonotype showed up many times. The gene calls are TRBV9 and TRBJ2-5; TRBD2 agrees at 10 bases. V was pared by 0 bases and J by 5 bases, with 10 bases of the junction left unmatched. Germline V gives CDR1 SGDLS, CDR2 YYNGEE. This CDR3 is 17 amino acids long. As DNA, the CDR3 is TGTGCCAGCAGCGTAGATGGGCTAGCGGGAGTTAAGGAGACCCAGTACTTC. Its protein product is CASSVDGLAGVKETQYF.

This clonotype was counted many times. The chain carries TRBV7-7 and TRBJ2-5; 15 nucleotides align to TRBD2. Per germline, CDR1 SSHAT and CDR2 FNYEAQ (reference sequence). This CDR3 contains 18 residues. After removal of 1 base from V and 5 bases from J, the junction contained 8 bases not matched to a gene. The CDR3 loop is CASSLVRTSGRAGETQYF. The CDR3 DNA is TGTGCCAGCAGCTTAGTTCGGACTAGCGGGAGGGCCGGTGAGACCCAGTACTTC. Combining the CDR3 with reference TRBV7-7 and TRBJ2-5 gives the whole variable domain GAGVSQSPRYKVTKRGQDVTLRCDPISSHATLYWYQQALGQGPEFLTYFNYEAQPDKSGLPSDRFSAERPEGSISTLTIQRTEQRDSAMYRCASSLVRTSGRAGETQYFGPGTRLLVL.

This clonotype was seen many times. The chain uses TRBV9 and TRBJ2-2; either TRBD1 or TRBD2 may fit D (5 bases each). Germline V CDR1 and CDR2: SGDLS, YYNGEE. The CDR3 totals 15 residues. V lost 1 base, J lost 0 bases, and 7 bases lay in between. CDR3 sequence: CASSVMGANTGELFF. The DNA for the CDR3 is TGTGCCAGCAGCGTAATGGGGGCGAACACCGGGGAGCTGTTTTTT.

This clonotype was seen repeatedly, ten times or more. This chain uses TRBV6-1 with TRBJ2-3, with 9 bases that match TRBD1. Germline V gene sequence: CDR1 MNHNS, CDR2 SASEGT. The V segment lost 11 bases and the J segment 3 bases; nucleotides outside the gene matches: 12. The CDR3 totals 15 residues. The DNA for the CDR3 is TGTGCCGGCTCTAAACGGGACAGGGAGACAGATACGCAGTATTTT. Protein sequence: CAGSKRDRETDTQYF.

This clonotype appeared many times. The chain employs TRBV10-3 and TRBJ1-4, with D uncertain. Trimming left V 3 bases short and J 7 bases short, with 6 bases between. From germline, CDR1 is ENHRY and CDR2 SYGVKD. There are 12 residues in the CDR3. Here the CDR3 reads CAISELGEKLFF. CDR3 DNA: TGTGCCATCAGTGAATTGGGTGAAAAACTGTTTTTT.

At least ten counts were recorded for this clonotype. The gene calls are TRBV5-1 and TRBJ2-1; 7 nucleotides agree with TRBD2. This CDR3 contains 16 residues. Germline V gene data show CDR1 as SGHRS and CDR2 as YFSETQ. V lost 4 bases, J lost 0 bases, and 7 bases stayed unmatched. CDR3: CASSSTGGHSYNEQFF. The CDR3, as DNA: TGCGCCAGCAGCAGTACGGGGGGTCACTCCTACAATGAGCAGTTCTTC.

This clonotype appeared many times. The V and J genes are TRBV12-3 or TRBV12-4 and TRBJ1-2, with 8 bases identical to TRBD1. The CDR3 has 15 residues. Unmatched junction bases numbered 8, after V lost 1 base and J lost 7 bases. The CDR3, as DNA: TGTGCCAGCAGTTTAGGACAGGGGTCTATCCGTGGCTACACCTTC. Translated, it gives CASSLGQGSIRGYTF.

This clonotype came up many times. The chain is built from TRBV29-1 and TRBJ1-5, with no clear D. Germline V CDR1 and CDR2: SQVTM, ANQGSEA. The CDR3 totals 13 residues. With 5 bases removed from V and 0 bases from J, the gap between germline ends came to 8 bases. CDR3 nucleotide sequence: TGCAGCGTTCGGGAAAATAGCAATCAGCCCCAGCATTTT. Its protein is CSVRENSNQPQHF.

There are many counts of this clonotype. This chain uses TRBV28 with TRBJ1-1; D gene ambiguous. V lost 8 bases and J 4 bases, leaving 11 bases between the germline ends. The CDR3 is 12 amino acids. CDR1 is MDHEN and CDR2 is SYDVKM in the germline V gene. The CDR3 nucleotides read TGTGCCAGCGCTCGCCGGGTCACTGAAGCTTTCTTT. This encodes CASARRVTEAFF.

The table lists this clonotype with many counts. This chain joins TRBV7-6 and TRBJ2-7; D is unresolved. Germline CDR1 and CDR2: SGHVS and FNYEAQ. There are 14 residues in the CDR3. The germline V and J ends were trimmed by 3 bases and 3 bases, with 12 bases remaining between them. CDR3: CASSLGIVGYEQYF. CDR3 DNA sequence: TGTGCCAGCAGCTTGGGGATAGTCGGCTACGAGCAGTACTTC.

The chain carries TRBV11-3 and TRBJ2-2; the match to TRBD2 covers 9 bases. V dropped 1 base and J dropped 4; count of bases not matched to a gene: 4. The length of the CDR3 is 16 residues. Germline CDR1 and CDR2: SGHNT and YENEEA. As DNA, the CDR3 is TGTGCCAGCAGCTTAGTGCTAGCGGGAAGCACCGGGGAGCTGTTTTTT. It codes for CASSLVLAGSTGELFF. The whole variable domain, filled in from reference TRBV11-3 and TRBJ2-2, reads EAGVVQSPRYKIIEKKQPVAFWCNPISGHNTLYWYLQNLGQGPELLIRYENEEAVDDSQLPKDRFSAERLKGVDSTLKIQPAELGDSAVYLCASSLVLAGSTGELFFGEGSRLTVL.

This clonotype was observed at least ten times. The V gene is TRBV5-1, the J gene TRBJ1-3, with D unresolved. Trimming shortened V by 4 bases and J by 0 bases, and 5 bases separated the two germline ends. Germline V lookup: CDR1 SGHRS, CDR2 YFSETQ. This CDR3 is built from 13 residues. The CDR3 nucleotides are TGCGCCAGCAGCGCCGACTCTGGAAACACCATATATTTT. It yields the protein CASSADSGNTIYF.

This clonotype was detected many times. The rearrangement joins TRBV27 to TRBJ2-3; 7 nucleotides align to TRBD2. The CDR3 is 15 amino acids. The trim removed 3 bases at V and 1 base at J, leaving 4 bases unmatched. In germline, CDR1 is MNHEY, CDR2 SMNVEV (reference sequence). The DNA of the CDR3 is TGTGCCAGCAGTTTTGTGCGGGAGCGCACAGATACGCAGTATTTT. The encoded protein is CASSFVRERTDTQYF.

This clonotype was seen ten or more times. The chain links TRBV6-5 to TRBJ2-7, with D perhaps assigned TRBD1 or TRBD2 (6 bases each). Trimming took off 10 bases at V and 1 base at J, with 17 bases between the two ends. Germline V CDR1 and CDR2: MNHEY, SVGAGI. The CDR3 length is 14 residues. Written as DNA, the CDR3 is TGTGCCACCCGGGGGCCGTCGGGGTCCTACGAGCAGTACTTC. This sequence encodes CATRGPSGSYEQYF.

This clonotype was seen at least ten times. The chain joins TRBV27 to TRBJ1-3, with a possible D match to TRBD1 (5 bases). The CDR3 has 15 amino acids. Trimming stripped 5 bases from V and 4 bases from J, with 15 bases between. Per germline, CDR1 MNHEY and CDR2 SMNVEV (reference sequence). Here the CDR3 DNA reads TGTGCCAGCAGTATGGACAAAGCGGGAGGAAACACCATATATTTT. Its protein is CASSMDKAGGNTIYF.

This clonotype was seen ten or more times. The V gene is TRBV7-2, the J gene TRBJ2-3; 8 nucleotides align to TRBD2. Germline V gene sequence: CDR1 SGHTA, CDR2 FQGNSA. This CDR3 spans 14 amino acids. Trimming cost V 5 bases and J 6 bases; bases outside gene matches: 7. DNA of the CDR3: TGTGCCAGCAGCCTTAGCGGGAATAGGGATACGCAGTATTTT. It codes for CASSLSGNRDTQYF.